This T cell receptor (beta chain) emerged from a study of beta chain features in type 1 diabetes. Study overall: Age, gender and cell yields were alike across patients and healthy donors.

Study-level results: Junctions at VDJ sites from type 1 diabetes patients had fewer insertions and more deletions. It was not settled here whether HLA type affects TCRB rearrangement.

Concerning this clone itself: Its antigen is still unknown.

Investigators reverse transcribed all isolated RNA, so they sequenced expressed TCRB transcripts. Assay used: immunoSEQ multiplex PCR; TCRdb lists only in-frame clones, some missing. The table lists approximately 200,000 clones, 9.6% of them singletons, with about 0.03% in the top ten. The receptor comes from a woman in her late teens or twenties in good health. Sequenced material: naive CD4+ T cells from blood.

For the CDR3, the DNA is TGTGCCAGCAGCATCGGACAGGGGATCGGCACTGAAGCTTTCTTT. This codes for CASSIGQGIGTEAFF. The V call is TRBV28, the J call TRBJ1-1; 9 nucleotides match TRBD1. Germline V gene data show CDR1 as MDHEN and CDR2 as SYDVKM. Trimming at V came to 6 bases and at J to 4 bases, leaving 9 bases not matched to a gene. The CDR3 is made up of 15 amino acids.